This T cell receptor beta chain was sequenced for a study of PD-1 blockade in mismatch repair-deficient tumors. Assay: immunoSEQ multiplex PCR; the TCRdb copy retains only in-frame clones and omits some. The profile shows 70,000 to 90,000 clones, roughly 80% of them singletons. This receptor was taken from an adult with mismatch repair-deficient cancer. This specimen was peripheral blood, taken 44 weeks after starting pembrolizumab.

CDR3 sequence reads: CASSPGWQGGGTQYF. CDR3 DNA sequence: TGTGCCAGCAGCCCCGGGTGGCAGGGAGGTGGGACCCAGTACTTC. The chain combines TRBV7-2 with TRBJ2-5; TRBD2 might be the D (6 bases). The V end was cut by 5 bases, the J end by 7 bases, with 20 bases between. Germline assignment: CDR1 SGHTA and CDR2 FQGNSA. There are 15 residues in the CDR3.